A single sample gave rise to the 26 T cell receptor beta chains below, sequenced in a study of blood T cells in healthy people across ages. Then a second PCR, running roughly 7 to 11 cycles, was carried out with a sample-barcoded 5' primer and a J-beta primer mix. Each CDR3 protein gets one entry after TCRdb re-called the 5' RACE reads with MiXCR. The profile shows some 1.5 million distinct CDR3 sequences, about 28% of them singletons. Specimen: blood. All receptors derive from a woman under 40 in good health.

The chain couples TRBV9 to TRBJ1-1; the D is unclear. The CDR3 contains 16 residues. V lost 3 bases and J lost 10, with 25 bases in between. The germline V gene encodes CDR1 SGDLS and CDR2 YYNGEE. This CDR3 is CASSADGPSPGRGAFF. The CDR3 nucleotides read TGTGCCAGCAGCGCAGACGGACCTTCGCCGGGCCGGGGAGCTTTCTTT.

The rearrangement joins TRBV6-5 to TRBJ1-1; D might be TRBD1 (6 bases). Trimming cost V 6 bases and J 11 bases, with 22 bases left between them. CDR1 MNHEY and CDR2 SVGAGI come from the germline V gene. This CDR3 is 14 amino acids long. CDR3 amino acids: CASRTTGRGGGAFF. The CDR3 DNA follows: TGTGCCAGCAGAACGACAGGCCGGGGAGGAGGGGCTTTCTTT.

The rearrangement uses TRBV3-1 and TRBJ2-7; D is unresolved. The CDR3 has 13 amino acids. Trimming pared 4 bases from V and 5 bases from J, leaving 12 bases between. The germline V gene encodes CDR1 LGHDT and CDR2 YNNKEL (reference sequence). In nucleotides, the CDR3 is TGTGCCAGCAGCCGGTTAGACACCGACGAGCAGTACTTC. This sequence encodes CASSRLDTDEQYF.

This chain links TRBV10-3 with TRBJ2-7; 8 bases fit TRBD1. Trimming at V came to 7 bases and at J to 4 bases, leaving 9 bases not matched to a gene. Germline CDR1 ENHRY, CDR2 SYGVKD. The CDR3 is made up of 14 amino acids. The CDR3 spells CAIKAGTGLYEQYF. CDR3 in DNA: TGTGCCATCAAGGCTGGGACAGGCCTTTACGAGCAGTACTTC.

V is TRBV2 and J is TRBJ1-2; weak D call: TRBD1 (5 bases). The CDR3 loop spans 14 amino acids. Germline values: CDR1 SNHLY, CDR2 FYNNEI. The V gene lost 6 bases and the J gene lost 2 bases, with 13 bases spanning the gap. CDR3 sequence (DNA): TGTGCCAGCAGACTCCGTGACAGAAACTATGGCTACACCTTC. It yields the protein CASRLRDRNYGYTF.

The rearrangement joins TRBV28 to TRBJ2-1; D is possibly TRBD1 (5 bases). The CDR3 is made up of 12 amino acids. Germline-derived CDR1 and CDR2 are MDHEN and SYDVKM. V was shortened by 3 bases and J by 9 bases, with 9 bases between the two germline ends. As DNA, the CDR3 is TGTGCCAGCAGTTTTGCCAGGGCTGAGCAGTTCTTC. Translating it yields CASSFARAEQFF.

This clonotype has ten or more counts. The gene calls are TRBV12-3 or TRBV12-4 and TRBJ2-5; the match to TRBD1 covers 8 bases. J was trimmed by 5 bases and V by 6 bases; bases with no gene match: 11. This CDR3 contains 15 residues. The CDR3: CASRITQGAGETQYF. The DNA for the CDR3 is TGTGCCAGCAGGATCACGCAGGGGGCCGGTGAGACCCAGTACTTC.

The V call is TRBV7-9, the J call TRBJ2-1, with TRBD2 matching 12 bases. Germline V gene data show CDR1 as SEHNR and CDR2 as FQNEAQ (reference sequence). The CDR3 covers 18 residues. V lost 4 bases to trimming and J lost 0 bases; unmatched junction nucleotides: 7. The DNA for the CDR3 is TGTGCCAGCAGCTCTAGGACTAGCGGGGACCTCTCCTACAATGAGCAGTTCTTC. Amino acids: CASSSRTSGDLSYNEQFF.

The J gene is TRBJ1-5, the V gene TRBV2; tentatively, D is TRBD1 (6 bases). Trimming removed 4 bases at V and 1 base at J, with 11 bases between. Germline CDR1 is SNHLY and CDR2 is FYNNEI. The CDR3 contains 15 residues. The CDR3 nucleotides read TGTGCCAGCAGTGGGGGCAGGGGCAGCAATCAGCCCCAGCATTTT. Translating it yields CASSGGRGSNQPQHF. Full variable domain (remainder filled in from reference TRBV2 and TRBJ1-5): EPEVTQTPSHQVTQMGQEVILRCVPISNHLYFYWYRQILGQKVEFLVSFYNNEISEKSEIFDDQFSVERPDGSNFTLKIRSTKLEDSAMYFCASSGGRGSNQPQHFGDGTRLSIL.

The chain has TRBV20-1 and TRBJ2-1; D may be TRBD2 (6 bases). CDR1 DFQATT and CDR2 SNEGSKA come from the germline V gene (reference sequence). The V and J ends lost 3 bases and 8 bases respectively, with 11 bases between them. This CDR3 is 12 amino acids long. In DNA, the CDR3 is TGCAGTGCTAGCCCTCGGGAGTATGAGCAGTTCTTC. Amino acids: CSASPREYEQFF.

This clonotype was counted ten times or more. The gene calls are TRBV5-4 and TRBJ2-5; TRBD2 matches at 7 bases. V gave up 4 bases and J gave up 5 bases; unmatched junction bases: 8. CDR3 length: 14 amino acids. Germline assignment: CDR1 SGHNT and CDR2 YYREEE (reference sequence). The CDR3: CASSPHVGGETQYF. DNA of the CDR3: TGTGCCAGCAGCCCCCATGTGGGGGGGGAGACCCAGTACTTC.

This clonotype was recorded many times. This chain joins TRBV5-1 and TRBJ2-7; no clear D gene. Germline V gives CDR1 SGHRS, CDR2 YFSETQ. There are 11 residues in the CDR3. V lost 6 bases to trimming and J lost 5 bases, with 9 bases between them. CDR3 sequence reads: CASKRQDEQYF. CDR3 DNA sequence: TGCGCCAGCAAGCGTCAGGACGAGCAGTACTTC.

The table lists this clonotype with a few counts. The genes are TRBV14 and TRBJ2-1; no definite D call. The CDR3 is 15 residues long. The germline V gene has CDR1 SGHDN and CDR2 FVKESK. Trimming took 0 bases from V and 8 from J, leaving 14 bases between them. This CDR3 reads CASSQDRSVADEQFF. In DNA form, the CDR3 reads TGTGCCAGCAGCCAAGATAGAAGCGTCGCAGATGAGCAGTTCTTC.

A note on this clonotype: It may be a read error: a sequence one base away is much more abundant. The CDR3 coding sequence is TGTGCCAGCAGCCCCACCGGGATGACCTATGGCTACACCTTC. This gives the protein CASSPTGMTYGYTF. The V call is TRBV12-3 or TRBV12-4, the J call TRBJ1-2; D is ambiguous. This CDR3 contains 14 residues. The V end lost 6 bases, the J end lost 4 bases, and 15 bases lay between the germline ends.

This clonotype was seen a handful of times. A much larger clone lies a single base off, so this may be a read error. The chain has TRBV7-3 and TRBJ1-2; no definite D call. The CDR3 length is 13 residues. V was cut by 8 bases and J by 5 bases, with 15 bases left in between. Germline loops: CDR1 SGHTA, CDR2 FQGTGA. CDR3 protein: CASGPGRDYGYTF. The CDR3 DNA reads as TGTGCCAGCGGCCCCGGGAGGGATTATGGCTACACCTTC.

CDR3 sequence reads: CSAHRGRPNYGYTF. The CDR3 DNA reads TGCAGTGCGCACAGGGGAAGACCGAACTATGGCTACACCTTC. V gene TRBV20-1 combines with J gene TRBJ1-2; TRBD1 matches at 7 bases. The CDR3 consists of 14 residues. V shed 6 bases, J shed 2 bases, and the junction held 9 bases outside the gene matches. Looked up from germline, CDR1 is DFQATT and CDR2 is SNEGSKA (reference sequence).

For this clonotype: A read error may be the cause here, since a much bigger clone is one base away. The chain uses TRBV5-1 and TRBJ2-1, with D maybe TRBD2 (6 bases). Germline V CDR1 and CDR2: SGHRS, YFSETQ. CDR3 size: 14 residues. The CDR3 spells CACSLRTGGDEQFF. In DNA, the CDR3 is TGCGCCTGCAGCCTAAGGACTGGAGGGGATGAGCAGTTCTTC. The entire variable domain, with the rest obtained from reference TRBV5-1 and TRBJ2-1, is as follows: KAGVTQTPRYLIKTRGQQVTLSCSPISGHRSVSWYQQTPGQGLQFLFEYFSETQRNKGNFPGRFSGRQFSNSRSEMNVSTLELGDSALYLCACSLRTGGDEQFFGPGTRLTVL.

The chain recombines TRBV3-1 with TRBJ2-3; no firm D call. Germline loops: CDR1 LGHDT, CDR2 YNNKEL (reference sequence). With 4 bases removed from V and 8 bases from J, the gap between germline ends came to 19 bases. The length of the CDR3 is 15 residues. CDR3 DNA: TGTGCCAGCAGCCGAACCCTGGCCACCGGTGGTACGCAGTATTTT. This encodes CASSRTLATGGTQYF.

The rearrangement uses TRBV7-2 and TRBJ1-5; perhaps TRBD1 as D (5 bases). The CDR3 is 16 amino acids. Between the trimmed V and J ends, which lost 3 bases and 7 bases, there was a span of 19 bases. Germline-derived CDR1 and CDR2 are SGHTA and FQGNSA. CDR3 sequence (DNA): TGTGCCAGCAGCTTCGACGGACTCTTGGAGGGGCAGCCCCAGCATTTT. It specifies CASSFDGLLEGQPQHF. The entire variable domain, with the rest obtained from reference TRBV7-2 and TRBJ1-5, is as follows: GAGVSQSPSNKVTEKGKDVELRCDPISGHTALYWYRQSLGQGLEFLIYFQGNSAPDKSGLPSDRFSAERTGGSVSTLTIQRTQQEDSAVYLCASSFDGLLEGQPQHFGDGTRLSIL.

The chain links TRBV18 to TRBJ2-2, with 7 bases identical to TRBD2. CDR1 and CDR2 from the germline V gene are KGHSH and LQKENI. V was pared by 6 bases and J by 3 bases, with 4 bases of the junction left unmatched. CDR3 length equals 14 residues. The CDR3 region has the DNA TGTGCCAGCTCGGGGGACTACGACACCGGGGAGCTGTTTTTT. This encodes CASSGDYDTGELFF.

The rearrangement links TRBV18 to TRBJ2-7; 7 nucleotides align to TRBD1. The CDR3 is 14 amino acids. The junction had 3 bases not matched to a gene; V was cut back by 2 bases and J by 2 bases. The germline V gene has CDR1 KGHSH and CDR2 LQKENI. As DNA, the CDR3 is TGTGCCAGCTCACCAAACCAGGGGGCCTACGAGCAGTACTTC. It encodes CASSPNQGAYEQYF.

This clonotype was seen a single time. The chain employs TRBV9 and TRBJ2-7, with TRBD2 matching 10 bases. Germline CDR1 SGDLS, CDR2 YYNGEE. CDR3 length: 15 residues. With 3 bases clipped from V and 6 bases from J, the junction kept 9 bases outside the gene matches. CDR3 sequence reads: CASSERLAGVSEQYF. The CDR3 DNA sequence: TGTGCCAGCAGCGAAAGACTAGCGGGCGTTAGCGAGCAGTACTTC.

In its sample, this clonotype was seen once. The chain carries TRBV21-1 and TRBJ1-1; TRBD1 is taken as the D call from the table, unchecked against the DNA. TRBV21-1 is listed as a pseudogene. The CDR3 is 17 amino acids. CDR3 sequence: CASRGTGNSVGDTEAFF. The DNA of the CDR3 is TGTGCCAGCAGGGGGACAGGGAACAGTGTCGGGGACACTGAAGCTTTCTTT.

This clonotype was seen only a few times. The chain is built from TRBV28 and TRBJ1-1, with D uncertain. V lost 5 bases and J lost 1, with 5 bases in between. The CDR3 has 12 amino acids. Germline values: CDR1 MDHEN, CDR2 SYDVKM. CDR3 region: CASSIPNTEAFF. For the CDR3, the DNA is TGTGCCAGCAGTATACCGAACACTGAAGCTTTCTTT.

Of note for this clonotype: This may be a read error: a much more frequent sequence differs by one nucleotide. The chain carries TRBV12-3 or TRBV12-4 and TRBJ2-1; D remains unclear. The CDR3 runs 12 residues. V dropped 2 bases and J dropped 13 bases, with 12 bases sitting between them. This CDR3 is CASSLQVETQFF. The CDR3 region has the DNA TGTGCCAGCAGTTTACAGGTCGAGACCCAGTTCTTC.

This clonotype came up a few times. This CDR3 reads CASSETSLCYEQYF. The CDR3 DNA reads as TGTGCCAGCAGCGAGACTAGTCTTTGTTACGAGCAGTACTTC. The chain employs TRBV9 and TRBJ2-7; possible D gene TRBD2, 6 bases. CDR1 SGDLS and CDR2 YYNGEE come from the germline V gene. V lost 3 bases, J lost 4 bases, and 14 bases lay in between. The CDR3 consists of 14 residues.